The rows below give T cell receptor beta chains drawn from one sample of a study of blood T cells in healthy people across ages. TCRdb recomputed calls from the 5' RACE reads with MiXCR, one row per CDR3 protein. The profile shows 700,000 to 900,000 distinct CDR3 sequences, more than 25% of them singletons. This sample was also put to use in a study of T cells of mothers and their children.

The sequenced sample consisted of blood. The source is a boy younger than 18 in good health. Both conserved end residues are part of each CDR3.

J gene | V gene | CDR3 protein
- | TRBV5-1 | CASSYRGWSYEQYF
TRBJ2-5 | TRBV11-1 | CASSDPTGSETQYF
TRBJ2-5 | TRBV5-1 | CASSLANGLAEGETQYF
TRBJ2-7 | TRBV28 | CASSLAGLGREQYF
TRBJ2-3 | TRBV9 | CASSVDGASTDTQYF
TRBJ2-3 | TRBV11-2 | CASSLEWGDTQYF
TRBJ2-1 | TRBV4-1 | CASSQDQDGADEQFF
TRBJ2-5 | TRBV20-1 | CSATSGSRETQYF
TRBJ2-7 | TRBV9 | CASSVAQRASGGHPTYEQYF
TRBJ1-6 | TRBV2 | CASSDGRLGSPLHF
TRBJ1-2 | TRBV9 | CASSVDPSPYGYTF
TRBJ2-3 | TRBV28 | CASSTGTSGDTDTQYF
TRBJ2-1 | TRBV5-1 | CASRNAGSSYNEQFF
TRBJ1-1 | TRBV10-3 | CAIWGQGTEAFF
TRBJ2-1 | TRBV6-5 | CASSSPSMGREQFF